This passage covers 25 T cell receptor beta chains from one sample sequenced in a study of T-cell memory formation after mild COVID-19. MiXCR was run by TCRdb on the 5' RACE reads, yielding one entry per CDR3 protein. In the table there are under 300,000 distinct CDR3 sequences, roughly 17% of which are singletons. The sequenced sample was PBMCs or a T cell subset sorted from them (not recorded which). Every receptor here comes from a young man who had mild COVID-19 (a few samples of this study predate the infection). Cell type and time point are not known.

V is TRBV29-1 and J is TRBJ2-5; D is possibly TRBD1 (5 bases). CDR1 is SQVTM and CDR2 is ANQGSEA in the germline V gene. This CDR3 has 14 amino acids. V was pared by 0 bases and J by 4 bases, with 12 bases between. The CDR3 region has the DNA TGCAGCGTTGAAGATAGGGGCCAAGGAGAGACCCAGTACTTC. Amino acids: CSVEDRGQGETQYF.

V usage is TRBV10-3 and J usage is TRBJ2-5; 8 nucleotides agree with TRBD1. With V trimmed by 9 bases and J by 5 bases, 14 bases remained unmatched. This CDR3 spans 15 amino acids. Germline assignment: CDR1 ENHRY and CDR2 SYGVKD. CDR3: CAMKPGQASGETQYF. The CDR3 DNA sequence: TGTGCCATGAAACCGGGACAGGCCTCGGGTGAGACCCAGTACTTC.

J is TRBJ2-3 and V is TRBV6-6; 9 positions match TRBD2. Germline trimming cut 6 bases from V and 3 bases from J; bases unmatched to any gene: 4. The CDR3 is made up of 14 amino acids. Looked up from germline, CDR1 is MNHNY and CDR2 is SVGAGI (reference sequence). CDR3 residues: CASRLTSGTDTQYF. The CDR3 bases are TGTGCCAGCAGACTGACTAGCGGTACAGATACGCAGTATTTT.

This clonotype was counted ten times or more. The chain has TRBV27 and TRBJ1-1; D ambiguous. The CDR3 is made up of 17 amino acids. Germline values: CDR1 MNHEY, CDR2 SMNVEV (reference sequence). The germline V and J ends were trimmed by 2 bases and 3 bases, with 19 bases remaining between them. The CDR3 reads CASSLRIAATLDTEAFF. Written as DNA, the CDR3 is TGTGCCAGCAGTTTAAGAATTGCAGCCACCTTAGACACTGAAGCTTTCTTT.

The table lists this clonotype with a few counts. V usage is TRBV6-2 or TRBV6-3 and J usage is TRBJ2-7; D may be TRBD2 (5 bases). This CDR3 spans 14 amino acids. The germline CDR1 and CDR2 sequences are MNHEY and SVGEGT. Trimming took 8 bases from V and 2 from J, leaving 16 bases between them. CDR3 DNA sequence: TGTGCCAGCGGAATTTCAGGACTGACCTACGAGCAGTACTTC. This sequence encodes CASGISGLTYEQYF.

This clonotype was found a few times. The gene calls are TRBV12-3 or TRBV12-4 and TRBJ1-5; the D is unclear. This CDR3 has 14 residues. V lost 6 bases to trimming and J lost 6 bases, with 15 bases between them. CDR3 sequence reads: CASSYRSSGQPQHF. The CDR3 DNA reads TGTGCCAGCAGCTACCGAAGCAGTGGTCAGCCCCAGCATTTT.

The CDR3 nucleotides read TGTGCCAGCAGTTACGGACCTAGCACAGATACGCAGTATTTT. This encodes CASSYGPSTDTQYF. The gene calls are TRBV6-6 and TRBJ2-3, with D unresolved. The CDR3 is 14 amino acids. Trimming left V 2 bases short and J 0 bases short, with 6 bases between. Germline V gives CDR1 MNHNY, CDR2 SVGAGI (reference sequence).

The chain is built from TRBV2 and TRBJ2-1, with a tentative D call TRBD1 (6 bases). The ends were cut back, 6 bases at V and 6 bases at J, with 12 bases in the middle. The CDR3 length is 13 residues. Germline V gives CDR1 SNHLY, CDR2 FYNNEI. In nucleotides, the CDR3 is TGTGCCAGCAGCCGGGACATGCTCAATGAGCAGTTCTTC. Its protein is CASSRDMLNEQFF.

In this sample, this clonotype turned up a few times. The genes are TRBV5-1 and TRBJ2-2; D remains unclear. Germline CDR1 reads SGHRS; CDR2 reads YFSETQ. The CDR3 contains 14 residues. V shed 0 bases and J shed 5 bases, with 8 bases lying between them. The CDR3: CASSLAMTTGELFF. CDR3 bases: TGCGCCAGCAGCTTGGCCATGACTACCGGGGAGCTGTTTTTT.

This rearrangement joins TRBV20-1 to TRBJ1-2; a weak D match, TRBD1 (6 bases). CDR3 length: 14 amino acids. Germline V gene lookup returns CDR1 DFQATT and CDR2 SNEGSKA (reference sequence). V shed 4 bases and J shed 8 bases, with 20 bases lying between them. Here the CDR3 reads CSATIETQGRGYTF. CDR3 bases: TGCAGTGCTACGATAGAGACACAGGGTCGGGGCTACACCTTC.

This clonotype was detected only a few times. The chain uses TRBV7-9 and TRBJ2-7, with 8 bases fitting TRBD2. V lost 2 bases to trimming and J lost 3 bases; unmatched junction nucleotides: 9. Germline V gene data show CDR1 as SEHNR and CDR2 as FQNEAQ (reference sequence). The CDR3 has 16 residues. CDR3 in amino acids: CASSLWAAGEHYEQYF. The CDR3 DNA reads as TGTGCCAGCAGCTTATGGGCAGCGGGGGAACACTACGAGCAGTACTTC.

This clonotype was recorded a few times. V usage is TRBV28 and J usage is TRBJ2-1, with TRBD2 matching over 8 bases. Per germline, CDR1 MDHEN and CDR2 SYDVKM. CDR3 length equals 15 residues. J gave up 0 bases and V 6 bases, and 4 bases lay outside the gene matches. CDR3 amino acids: CASRTAGGSYNEQFF. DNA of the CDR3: TGTGCCAGCAGAACCGCGGGGGGCTCCTACAATGAGCAGTTCTTC. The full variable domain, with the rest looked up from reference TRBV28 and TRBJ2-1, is DVKVTQSSRYLVKRTGEKVFLECVQDMDHENMFWYRQDPGLGLRLIYFSYDVKMKEKGDIPEGYSVSREKKERFSLILESASTNQTSMYLCASRTAGGSYNEQFFGPGTRLTVL.

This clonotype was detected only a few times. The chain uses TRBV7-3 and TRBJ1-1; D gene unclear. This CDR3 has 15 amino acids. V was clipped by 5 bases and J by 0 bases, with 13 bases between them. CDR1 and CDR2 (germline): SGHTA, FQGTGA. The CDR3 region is CASSPPGELNTEAFF. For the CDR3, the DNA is TGTGCCAGCAGCCCCCCCGGGGAGCTGAACACTGAAGCTTTCTTT.

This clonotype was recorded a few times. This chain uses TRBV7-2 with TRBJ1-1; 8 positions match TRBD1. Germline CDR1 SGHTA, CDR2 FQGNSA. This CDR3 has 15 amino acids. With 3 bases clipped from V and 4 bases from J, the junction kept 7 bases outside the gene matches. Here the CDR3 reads CASSFLAGTGTEAFF. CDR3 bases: TGTGCCAGCAGCTTTCTAGCCGGGACAGGCACTGAAGCTTTCTTT.

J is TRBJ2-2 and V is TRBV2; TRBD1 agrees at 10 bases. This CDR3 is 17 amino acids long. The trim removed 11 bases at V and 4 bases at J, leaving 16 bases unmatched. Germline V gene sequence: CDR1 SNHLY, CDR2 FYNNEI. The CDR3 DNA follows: TGTGCCCGGCAAGGGGAAGGACAGGGGGTTGGCACCGGGGAGCTGTTTTTT. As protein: CARQGEGQGVGTGELFF.

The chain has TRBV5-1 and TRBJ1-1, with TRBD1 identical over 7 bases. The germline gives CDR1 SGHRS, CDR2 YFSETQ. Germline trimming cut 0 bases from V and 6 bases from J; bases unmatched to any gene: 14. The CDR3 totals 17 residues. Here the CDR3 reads CASSLEGQTFWRAEAFF. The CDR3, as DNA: TGCGCCAGCAGCTTGGAGGGACAGACTTTCTGGAGGGCTGAAGCTTTCTTT. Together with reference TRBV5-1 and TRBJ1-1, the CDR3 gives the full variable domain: KAGVTQTPRYLIKTRGQQVTLSCSPISGHRSVSWYQQTPGQGLQFLFEYFSETQRNKGNFPGRFSGRQFSNSRSEMNVSTLELGDSALYLCASSLEGQTFWRAEAFFGQGTRLTVV.

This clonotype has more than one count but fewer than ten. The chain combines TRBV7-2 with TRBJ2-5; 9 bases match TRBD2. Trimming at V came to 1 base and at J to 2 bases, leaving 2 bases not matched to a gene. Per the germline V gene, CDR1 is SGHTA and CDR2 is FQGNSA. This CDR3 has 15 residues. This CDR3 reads CASSLDAGGQETQYF. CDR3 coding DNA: TGTGCCAGCAGCTTAGATGCGGGGGGGCAAGAGACCCAGTACTTC. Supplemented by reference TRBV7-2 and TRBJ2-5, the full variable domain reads GAGVSQSPSNKVTEKGKDVELRCDPISGHTALYWYRQSLGQGLEFLIYFQGNSAPDKSGLPSDRFSAERTGGSVSTLTIQRTQQEDSAVYLCASSLDAGGQETQYFGPGTRLLVL.

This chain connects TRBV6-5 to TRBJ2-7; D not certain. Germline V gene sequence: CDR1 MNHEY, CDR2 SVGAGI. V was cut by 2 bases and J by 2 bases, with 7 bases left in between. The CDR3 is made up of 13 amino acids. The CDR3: CASSYREAYEQYF. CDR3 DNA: TGTGCCAGCAGTTACAGGGAAGCCTACGAGCAGTACTTC.

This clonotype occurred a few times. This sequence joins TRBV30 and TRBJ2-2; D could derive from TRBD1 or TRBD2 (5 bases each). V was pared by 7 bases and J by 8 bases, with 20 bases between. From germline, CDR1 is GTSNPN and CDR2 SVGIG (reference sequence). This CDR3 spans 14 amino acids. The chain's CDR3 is CASLGTIRRGELFF. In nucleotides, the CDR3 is TGTGCCTCTCTCGGGACGATCAGAAGAGGGGAGCTGTTTTTT. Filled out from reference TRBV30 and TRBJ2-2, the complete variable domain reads SQTIHQWPATLVQPVGSPLSLECTVEGTSNPNLYWYRQAAGRGLQLLFYSVGIGQISSEVPQNLSASRPQDRQFILSSKKLLLSDSGFYLCASLGTIRRGELFFGEGSRLTVL.

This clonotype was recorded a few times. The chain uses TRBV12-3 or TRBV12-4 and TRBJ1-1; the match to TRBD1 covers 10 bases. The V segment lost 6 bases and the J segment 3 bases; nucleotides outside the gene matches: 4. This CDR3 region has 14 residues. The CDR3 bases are TGTGCCAGCAGCAGACAGGGGGCCTACACTGAAGCTTTCTTT. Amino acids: CASSRQGAYTEAFF.

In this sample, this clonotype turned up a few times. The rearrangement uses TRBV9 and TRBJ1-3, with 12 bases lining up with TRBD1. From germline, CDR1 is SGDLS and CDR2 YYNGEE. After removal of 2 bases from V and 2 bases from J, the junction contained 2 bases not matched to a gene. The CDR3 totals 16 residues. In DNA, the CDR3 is TGTGCCAGCAGCGTGGGACAGGGGGCCCCTGGAAACACCATATATTTT. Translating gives CASSVGQGAPGNTIYF.

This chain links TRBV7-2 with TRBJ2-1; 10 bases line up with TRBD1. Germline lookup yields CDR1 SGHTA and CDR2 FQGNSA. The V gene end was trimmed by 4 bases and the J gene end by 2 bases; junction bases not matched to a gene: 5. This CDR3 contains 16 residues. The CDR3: CASSSRDRGTYNEQFF. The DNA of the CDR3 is TGTGCCAGCAGCTCCCGGGACAGGGGTACCTACAATGAGCAGTTCTTC.

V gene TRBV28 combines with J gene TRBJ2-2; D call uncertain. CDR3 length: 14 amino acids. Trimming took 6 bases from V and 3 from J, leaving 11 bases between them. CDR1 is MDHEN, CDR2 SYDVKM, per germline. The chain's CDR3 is CASSMSVYTGELFF. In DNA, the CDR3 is TGTGCCAGCAGCATGTCAGTTTACACCGGGGAGCTGTTTTTT.

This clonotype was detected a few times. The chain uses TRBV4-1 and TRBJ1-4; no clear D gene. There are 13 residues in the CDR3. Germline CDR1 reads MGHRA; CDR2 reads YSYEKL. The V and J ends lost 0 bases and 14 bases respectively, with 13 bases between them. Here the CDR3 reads CASSQDLLECLFF. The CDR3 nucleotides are TGCGCCAGCAGCCAAGATCTCCTCGAATGTCTGTTTTTT.

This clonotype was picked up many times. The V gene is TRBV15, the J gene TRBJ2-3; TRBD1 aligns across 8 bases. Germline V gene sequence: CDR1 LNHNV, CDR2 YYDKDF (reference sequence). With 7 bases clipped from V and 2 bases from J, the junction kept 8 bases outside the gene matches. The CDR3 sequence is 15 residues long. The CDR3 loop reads CATTRDRHYTDTQYF. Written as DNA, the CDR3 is TGTGCCACCACCCGGGACAGGCACTACACAGATACGCAGTATTTT.